This T cell receptor beta chain was sequenced in a study of T cell responses to AZD1222 COVID-19 vaccine. Some clones are missing from TCRdb's copy, which holds only in-frame ones; the method was immunoSEQ multiplex PCR. Among approximately 120,000 clones, approximately 88% were seen once, and the ten largest hold 13%. Germline values: CDR1 SGHTA, CDR2 FQGNSA. After removal of 5 bases from V and 6 bases from J, the junction contained 9 bases not matched to a gene. This CDR3 region has 16 residues. The chain employs TRBV7-2 and TRBJ2-2; TRBD1 matches at 10 bases. The source of this sequence is an adult in good health. The sequences come from peripheral blood, collected on day 0 of MenACWY control vaccination. The CDR3 sequence is CASSARQGAIAGELFF. The CDR3 DNA reads TGTGCCAGCAGCGCTAGACAGGGGGCGATAGCCGGGGAGCTGTTTTTT.